This T cell receptor (beta chain) was profiled in a study of blood T cell repertoires in COVID-19. CDR1 and CDR2 (germline): LNHDA, SQIVND (reference sequence). V was cut by 6 bases and J by 0 bases, with 21 bases left in between. The CDR3 contains 17 residues. The data were produced by immunoSEQ multiplex PCR, yet TCRdb's version contains in-frame clones alone and is incomplete. The sample lists fewer than 250,000 clones, roughly 82% seen once, with over 3.5% in the top ten. In its sample, this clone was seen once. The receptor was derived from an older woman with acute or convalescent COVID-19. The sequenced sample was peripheral blood. The V and J genes are TRBV19 and TRBJ2-7; D possibly corresponds to TRBD1 (6 bases). DNA for the CDR3: TGTGCCAGTAGCCTTATTTTCGGACAGACGAGCTCCTACGAGCAGTACTTC. This gives the protein CASSLIFGQTSSYEQYF.